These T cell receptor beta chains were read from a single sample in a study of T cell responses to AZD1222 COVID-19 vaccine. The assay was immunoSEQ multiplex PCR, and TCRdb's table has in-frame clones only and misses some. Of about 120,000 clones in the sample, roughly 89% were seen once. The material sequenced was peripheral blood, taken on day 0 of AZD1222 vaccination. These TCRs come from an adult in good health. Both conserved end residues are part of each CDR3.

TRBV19	CASSIEGTEAFF
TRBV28	CASSLDGSSRETQYF
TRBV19	CASSPIRLAVPVTQYF
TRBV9	CASSTPRDDTIYF
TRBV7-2	CASSLFAGVSETQYF
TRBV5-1	CASRGSTGGDEQYF
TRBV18	CASSPATVNYGYTF
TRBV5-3	CARSKGQGAYNSPLHF
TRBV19	CASSIRDSNEQFF
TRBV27	CASSSGQGARGNTIYF
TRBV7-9	CASSPTANTEAFF
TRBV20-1	CSASLRSGRNADTQYF
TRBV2	CASTRQDNQPQHF
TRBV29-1	CSVGGRSALNEEQYF
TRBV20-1	CSASPGQTSMWSNQPQHF
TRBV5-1	CASSLGDRGLTFNEKLFF
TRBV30	CAWSVLQGPYEQYF
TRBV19	CASRFQGTNEKLFF
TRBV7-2	CASSPRASLARAYEQYF
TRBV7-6	CASSPDQVEISYEQYF
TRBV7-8	CASSPNRGDYGYTF
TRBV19	CASSIRGGYEQYF
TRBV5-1	CASSLAGGVEKLFF
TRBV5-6	CASSLQSSGANVLTF
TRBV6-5	CASSYSHQPLHF
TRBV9	CASSVGDSKPYEQYF
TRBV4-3	CASRGKGAGELFF
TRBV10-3	CATTPVAGGVDEQFF
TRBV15	CATSRDPGQGYNSPLHF
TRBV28	CASSRAGSGETQYF
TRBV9	CASSVVTGGATDTQYF
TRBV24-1	CATRGDFNTEAFF
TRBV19	CASSTASGLNNEQFF
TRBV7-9	CASSRLGKNSPLHF
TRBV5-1	CASSTGLAGVIYEQYF
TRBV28	CASTYPRGATYEQYF
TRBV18	CASSPLGQGNSPLHF
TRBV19	CASSITNLREKLFF
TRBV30	CAWRRTGANVLTF
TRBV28	CASRRGTGSNQPQHF
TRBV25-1	CASSGTGTLYGYTF
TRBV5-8	CASSKSRVREQYF
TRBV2	CASSKEQASEQFF
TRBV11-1	CASSLASEQFF
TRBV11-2	CASSLVRGAGELFF
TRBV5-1	CASSVGTGTTDTQYF
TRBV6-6	CASSYPGGGNNQPQHF
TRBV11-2	CASSLDLYTEAFF
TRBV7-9	CATQVSSGSGYNSPLHF
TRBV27	CASSLSTAPGVNYGYTF
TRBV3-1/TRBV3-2	CASSQGIEPRDIQYF
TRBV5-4	CASSVGLADQETQYF
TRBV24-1	CATSDSIFRETQYF